This TCR beta chain was profiled in a study of T cell repertoires in cytomegalovirus infection. Study overall: CMV epitopes that were recently identified and HLA-C-restricted were used alongside well-studied HLA-B-restricted ones. Indicated by public TCR beta signatures were CMV infection and matching HLA type. Notes on the study in general: HLA-C-restricted CMV clonotypes gave the most frequent clonotype in two of eight donors.

This clonotype was counted only a few times. Antigen: not known. An end of the junction does not agree with germline; a read error may underlie this. TCRdb itself ran the reads through MiXCR, one entry per CDR3 protein. The sample contains approximately 1,000,000 distinct CDR3 sequences, around 30% of which appear only once. The V gene's germline CDR1 is LNHDA and CDR2 SQIVND (reference sequence). This CDR3 comprises 15 residues. The TCR comes from a human donor in good health (CMV status not recorded). Some clones in this sample may be carry-over from other donors' samples. Sequencing was performed on cultured CD8+ T cells from PBMCs, taken from culture after CMV antigen stimulation. The J gene is TRBJ1-2, the V gene TRBV19; D is ambiguous. CDR3 amino acids: CASSIGFEVRHGYTF. The DNA for the CDR3 is TGTGCCAGTAGCATAGGGTTCGAAGTCCGTCATGGCTACACCTTC.